These 15 T cell receptor beta chains were all obtained from the same sample, sequenced in a study of Japanese encephalitis immunity and Zika vaccine responses. Each CDR3 protein is one row after TCRdb ran MiXCR on the 5' RACE reads. Here the sample spans about 470 distinct CDR3 sequences, over 0.95% being singletons. For 6 days, PBMCs labeled with CFSE were cultured with peptide pools at roughly 0.94 ug/mL each. Proliferating CD4 T cells were sorted unfixed as live CD56-CD19-CD16-CD3+CD4+ CFSE-low cells. The sequencing used antigen-activated CD4+ T cells from blood, cultured, collected during a Zika inactivated vaccine study. The receptor source for this set is an adult woman who received an inactivated Zika virus vaccine.

This clonotype was picked up a small number of times. This chain links TRBV5-1 with TRBJ2-6; D not resolved. The V gene lost 4 bases and the J gene lost 2 bases, with 13 bases spanning the gap. The CDR3 runs to 16 residues. Looked up from germline, CDR1 is SGHRS and CDR2 is YFSETQ. Here the CDR3 reads CASSPPTEAGANVLTF. CDR3 bases: TGCGCCAGCAGCCCCCCGACTGAAGCTGGGGCCAACGTCCTGACTTTC. Complete variable domain (other parts from reference TRBV5-1 and TRBJ2-6): KAGVTQTPRYLIKTRGQQVTLSCSPISGHRSVSWYQQTPGQGLQFLFEYFSETQRNKGNFPGRFSGRQFSNSRSEMNVSTLELGDSALYLCASSPPTEAGANVLTFGAGSRLTVL.

In its sample, this clonotype ranks as medium-sized (0.01 to 0.1%). This may stem from a read error, because a much larger clone lies one nucleotide away. The J gene is TRBJ1-3, the V gene TRBV5-6; D is undetermined. There are 14 residues in the CDR3. Trimming took 0 bases from V and 0 from J, leaving 4 bases between them. The germline V gene has CDR1 SGHDT and CDR2 YYEEEE. DNA for the CDR3: TGTGCCAGCAGCTTGGGGGTCTCTGGAAACACCATATATTTT. Translating gives CASSLGVSGNTIYF.

Judged by abundance, this clonotype is medium-sized. CDR3 DNA: TGTGCCTGGAGTGTAGGGTGGGGTCAGCCCCAGCATTTT. Encoded protein: CAWSVGWGQPQHF. The V and J genes are TRBV30 and TRBJ1-5; D is undetermined. The CDR3 sequence is 13 residues long. V lost 0 bases, J lost 6 bases, and 9 bases lay in between. CDR1 is GTSNPN, CDR2 SVGIG, per germline (reference sequence).

Sample share makes this clonotype medium-sized (0.01 to 0.1%). The chain links TRBV2 to TRBJ2-1, with D possibly matching TRBD2 (7 bases). The CDR3 is made up of 12 amino acids. In germline, CDR1 is SNHLY, CDR2 FYNNEI. Trimming took off 4 bases at V and 10 bases at J, with 11 bases between the two ends. The CDR3 loop reads CASSVQGGEQFF. The CDR3 DNA follows: TGTGCCAGCAGTGTACAGGGAGGGGAGCAGTTCTTC.

The rearrangement uses TRBV6-1 and TRBJ1-5; TRBD1 is a possible D gene (6 bases). Deletions cut 4 bases from V and 3 bases from J, with 13 bases between. This CDR3 has 15 residues. Germline lookup yields CDR1 MNHNS and CDR2 SASEGT. CDR3 sequence: CASSGSGHFNQPQHF. In DNA, the CDR3 is TGTGCCAGCAGTGGATCGGGACATTTCAATCAGCCCCAGCATTTT.

This clonotype is classed as large (0.1 to 1%). The chain joins TRBV5-1 to TRBJ2-3, with 7 nucleotides matching TRBD1. The germline V gene encodes CDR1 SGHRS and CDR2 YFSETQ. CDR3 length equals 14 residues. J was trimmed by 0 bases and V by 3 bases; bases with no gene match: 1. The CDR3 spells CASSSGQSTDTQYF. In DNA form, the CDR3 reads TGCGCCAGCAGCTCGGGACAGAGCACAGATACGCAGTATTTT.

This clonotype is termed medium-sized. The genes are TRBV5-8 and TRBJ2-1; TRBD1 matches at 9 bases. Germline values: CDR1 SGHTS, CDR2 YDEGEE. The CDR3 runs 14 residues. The V gene end was trimmed by 4 bases and the J gene end by 7 bases; junction bases not matched to a gene: 6. For the CDR3, the DNA is TGTGCCAGCAGCCTCGGGACAGGGAGGAATGAGCAGTTCTTC. Amino acids: CASSLGTGRNEQFF.

By share, this clonotype counts as large. V usage is TRBV4-3 and J usage is TRBJ1-1, with TRBD1 matching over 8 bases. The CDR3 is 14 amino acids. The V segment lost 5 bases and the J segment 3 bases; nucleotides outside the gene matches: 5. CDR1 is LGHNA, CDR2 YSLEER, per germline. The chain's CDR3 is CASSEGQGDTEAFF. In DNA, the CDR3 is TGCGCCAGCAGCGAAGGACAGGGCGACACTGAAGCTTTCTTT.

Judged by abundance, this clonotype is medium-sized (0.01 to 0.1%). CDR3: CASSPRGYGGEQFF. CDR3 nucleotide sequence: TGTGCCAGCAGCCCCAGGGGATACGGGGGTGAGCAGTTCTTC. The V call is TRBV11-3, the J call TRBJ2-1, with D perhaps TRBD1 or TRBD2 (6 bases each). Germline CDR1 reads SGHNT; CDR2 reads YENEEA. The CDR3 extends over 14 amino acids. V was trimmed by 5 bases and J by 9 bases, leaving 17 bases between them.

By proportion, this clonotype is large (0.1 to 1%). The chain uses TRBV9 and TRBJ2-3; D perhaps matches TRBD1 (5 bases). V was shortened by 4 bases and J by 2 bases, with 14 bases between the two germline ends. In germline, CDR1 is SGDLS, CDR2 YYNGEE. The CDR3 runs to 15 residues. The CDR3 is CASSPRRQYTDTQYF. The CDR3, as DNA: TGTGCCAGCAGCCCAAGGAGACAGTACACAGATACGCAGTATTTT.

The chain couples TRBV28 to TRBJ1-1, with D tentatively TRBD1 (6 bases). The ends were cut back, 3 bases at V and 7 bases at J, with 15 bases in the middle. Germline lookup yields CDR1 MDHEN and CDR2 SYDVKM. CDR3 length: 14 residues. The CDR3 bases are TGTGCCAGCAGTTTCCCTCAACAGGGCGGTGAAGCTTTCTTT. Translated: CASSFPQQGGEAFF. The entire variable domain, with the rest obtained from reference TRBV28 and TRBJ1-1, is as follows: DVKVTQSSRYLVKRTGEKVFLECVQDMDHENMFWYRQDPGLGLRLIYFSYDVKMKEKGDIPEGYSVSREKKERFSLILESASTNQTSMYLCASSFPQQGGEAFFGQGTRLTVV.

This clonotype is categorized as medium-sized. CDR3 coding DNA: TGTGCCAGCAGTTTATCCGACTCAGAAAAACTGTTTTTT. It is translated as CASSLSDSEKLFF. This chain links TRBV27 with TRBJ1-4; D ambiguous. CDR3 length: 13 residues. CDR1 and CDR2 from the germline V gene are MNHEY and SMNVEV (reference sequence). Trimming cost V 0 bases and J 8 bases, with 7 bases left between them.

In this sample, this clonotype is medium-sized. The rearrangement uses TRBV4-3 and TRBJ2-1; 8 bases match TRBD2. The CDR3 length is 15 residues. Germline values: CDR1 LGHNA, CDR2 YSLEER. The J segment lost 8 bases and the V segment lost 1 base, leaving 7 bases of the junction unmatched. CDR3 sequence (DNA): TGCGCCAGCAGCCAAGCGGGACTAGTTCGGGATGAGCAGTTCTTC. It encodes CASSQAGLVRDEQFF.

This clonotype is large (0.1 to 1%) within its sample. The chain joins TRBV24-1 to TRBJ1-4; tentatively, D is TRBD1 (5 bases). The CDR3 contains 13 residues. Germline CDR1 and CDR2: KGHDR and SFDVKD. Trimming removed 5 bases from V and 10 bases from J, with 13 bases in between. CDR3 coding DNA: TGTGCCACCAGTGCTGTCTCCGGGGGAAAACTGTTTTTT. Its protein is CATSAVSGGKLFF.

This clonotype is large within its sample. V and J are TRBV28 and TRBJ2-5, with D perhaps assigned TRBD1 or TRBD2 (5 bases each). The CDR3 has 12 amino acids. CDR1 is MDHEN, CDR2 SYDVKM, per germline. Trimming removed 6 bases from V and 5 bases from J, with 10 bases in between. This CDR3 is CASRFGTETQYF. The CDR3 bases are TGTGCCAGCAGATTTGGGACGGAGACCCAGTACTTC.